The 25 T cell receptor beta chains in this list originate from one sample, sequenced in a study of blood T cell repertoires in COVID-19. Sequencing was performed with immunoSEQ multiplex PCR; in TCRdb, only in-frame clones are kept and a portion is missing. The repertoire holds around 200,000 clones, with roughly 83% as singletons. Sample: PBMCs or T cells enriched from blood (not recorded which). The receptors here all came from a man aged 40-55 years with acute COVID-19.

This clone is a singleton in its sample. The chain recombines TRBV11-2 with TRBJ1-2; a possible D gene is TRBD1 (5 bases). Trimming shortened V by 5 bases and J by 3 bases, and 13 bases separated the two germline ends. This CDR3 comprises 14 residues. The germline V gene has CDR1 SGHAT and CDR2 FQNNGV. As DNA, the CDR3 is TGTGCCAGCAGCCCTGGGGCGTTATACTATGGCTACACCTTC. Protein product: CASSPGALYYGYTF.

The sample holds a few counts of this clone. This chain uses TRBV7-8 with TRBJ1-4, with 9 nucleotides matching TRBD1. The CDR3 contains 16 residues. Looked up from germline, CDR1 is SGHVS and CDR2 is FQNEAQ. J lost 3 bases, V lost 5 bases, and 7 bases had no gene match. CDR3 bases: TGTGCCAGCAGCCTTGCGAGGGACAGGGCTAATGAAAAACTGTTTTTT. Encoded protein: CASSLARDRANEKLFF.

The V and J genes are TRBV9 and TRBJ2-1, with D possibly being TRBD2 (7 bases). V was shortened by 0 bases and J by 7 bases, with 23 bases between the two germline ends. The CDR3 loop spans 18 amino acids. CDR1 SGDLS and CDR2 YYNGEE come from the germline V gene. The CDR3 here is CASSVDVGGGLAPNEQFF. Written as DNA, the CDR3 is TGTGCCAGCAGCGTAGATGTAGGGGGGGGGCTAGCCCCGAATGAGCAGTTCTTC.

The gene calls are TRBV27 and TRBJ2-2; 9 bases line up with TRBD2. CDR1 is MNHEY, CDR2 SMNVEV, per germline (reference sequence). With 2 bases clipped from V and 6 bases from J, the junction kept 10 bases outside the gene matches. This CDR3 spans 17 amino acids. As DNA, the CDR3 is TGTGCCAGCAGTTTACCAGAGACTAGCGGTTGGGCCGGGGAGCTGTTTTTT. It codes for CASSLPETSGWAGELFF.

The V call is TRBV30, the J call TRBJ1-3, with no clear D. The CDR3 is 13 amino acids. Trimming removed 1 base from V and 8 bases from J, with 12 bases in between. Germline CDR1 is GTSNPN and CDR2 is SVGIG (reference sequence). CDR3 sequence: CAWSANSIDTIYF. Written as DNA, the CDR3 is TGTGCCTGGAGTGCGAACTCGATAGACACCATATATTTT.

The rearrangement uses TRBV6-1 and TRBJ2-7; TRBD2 aligns across 7 bases. V was pared by 0 bases and J by 3 bases, with 5 bases of the junction left unmatched. The CDR3 runs 15 residues. Germline V gives CDR1 MNHNS, CDR2 SASEGT. In nucleotides, the CDR3 is TGTGCCAGCAGTGAAGCGCGGGGGTCCCTCTACGAGCAGTACTTC. Amino acid sequence: CASSEARGSLYEQYF.

About this clone: The same CDR3 arises from other DNA sequences in this sample as well. CDR3 DNA: TGTGCCAGCAGCTTGGCAGGGGGCGGCTACGAGCAGTACTTC. As protein: CASSLAGGGYEQYF. The rearrangement joins TRBV11-2 to TRBJ2-7; 8 bases align to TRBD1. The V gene's germline CDR1 is SGHAT and CDR2 FQNNGV. V was clipped by 3 bases and J by 3 bases; unmatched bases: 4. The CDR3 spans 14 residues. Together with reference TRBV11-2 and TRBJ2-7, the CDR3 gives the full variable domain: EAGVAQSPRYKIIEKRQSVAFWCNPISGHATLYWYQQILGQGPKLLIQFQNNGVVDDSQLPKDRFSAERLKGVDSTLKIQPAKLEDSAVYLCASSLAGGGYEQYFGPGTRLTVT.

V gene TRBV7-2 combines with J gene TRBJ2-1, with a tentative D call TRBD1 (5 bases). The CDR3 is 13 residues long. Trimming took 3 bases from V and 4 from J, leaving 7 bases between them. Germline values: CDR1 SGHTA, CDR2 FQGNSA. CDR3 protein: CASSFSGYNEQFF. The CDR3 nucleotides read TGTGCCAGCAGCTTTTCAGGGTACAATGAGCAGTTCTTC.

The chain links TRBV2 to TRBJ1-2; D ambiguous. The CDR3 totals 13 residues. CDR1 SNHLY and CDR2 FYNNEI come from the germline V gene. Between the trimmed V and J ends, which lost 8 bases and 3 bases, there was a span of 13 bases. The CDR3 bases are TGTGCCAGCTTCAGGCCTCGCGACTATGGCTACACCTTC. It codes for CASFRPRDYGYTF. The whole variable domain, remainder taken from reference TRBV2 and TRBJ1-2, is EPEVTQTPSHQVTQMGQEVILRCVPISNHLYFYWYRQILGQKVEFLVSFYNNEISEKSEIFDDQFSVERPDGSNFTLKIRSTKLEDSAMYFCASFRPRDYGYTFGSGTRLTVV.

This clone was found once. J is TRBJ2-7 and V is TRBV5-6, with 7 bases lining up with TRBD2. The CDR3 runs 14 residues. Germline CDR1 reads SGHDT; CDR2 reads YYEEEE. Losses at the gene ends were 4 bases for V and 1 base for J; bases not matched to a gene: 5. The CDR3 region has the DNA TGTGCCAGCAGCCCGAGCGGGATTTCCTACGAGCAGTACTTC. Encoded protein: CASSPSGISYEQYF.

The chain uses TRBV27 and TRBJ2-7; the match to TRBD1 covers 9 bases. The V and J ends lost 5 bases and 3 bases, in that order; junction bases with no gene match: 8. The germline V gene encodes CDR1 MNHEY and CDR2 SMNVEV (reference sequence). The CDR3 runs to 15 residues. The CDR3 loop is CASSGGGQGYYEQYF. The DNA of the CDR3 is TGTGCCAGCAGTGGGGGGGGACAGGGATACTACGAGCAGTACTTC.

In its sample, this clone was seen once. V and J are TRBV27 and TRBJ1-1, with 8 bases aligning to TRBD1. J lost 4 bases, V lost 6 bases, and 19 bases had no gene match. Germline values: CDR1 MNHEY, CDR2 SMNVEV (reference sequence). This CDR3 has 18 residues. CDR3 DNA: TGTGCCAGCAGCCCCGAAAAACGCCAACAGGGGGTGGGCACTGAAGCTTTCTTT. Its translation: CASSPEKRQQGVGTEAFF.

This clone was detected once. This chain connects TRBV15 to TRBJ1-2, with 7 nucleotides matching TRBD1. The CDR3 is 13 amino acids. The ends lost 8 bases at V and 2 bases at J; junction bases unmatched: 5. Germline CDR1 reads LNHNV; CDR2 reads YYDKDF (reference sequence). This CDR3 is CATRGGGNYGYTF. The CDR3 DNA sequence: TGTGCCACCCGAGGGGGCGGAAACTATGGCTACACCTTC.

The chain is built from TRBV4-1 and TRBJ2-7, with D possibly matching TRBD1 (5 bases). Germline V gene lookup returns CDR1 MGHRA and CDR2 YSYEKL. V lost 3 bases, J lost 3 bases, and 21 bases lay in between. The CDR3 sequence is 17 residues long. The CDR3 bases are TGCGCCAGCAGCCAGGGGATTCTCGGACGGACAAACTACGAGCAGTACTTC. It encodes CASSQGILGRTNYEQYF.

This clone was detected only once. The chain uses TRBV27 and TRBJ1-3; TRBD1 might be the D (5 bases). CDR3 length equals 16 residues. Germline V gives CDR1 MNHEY, CDR2 SMNVEV (reference sequence). V dropped 2 bases and J dropped 5 bases, with 16 bases sitting between them. CDR3 sequence reads: CASSLVYRGRRNTIYF. The CDR3 region has the DNA TGTGCCAGCAGTTTAGTCTATAGGGGTAGAAGAAACACCATATATTTT.

This clone appeared a few times. V gene TRBV7-9 combines with J gene TRBJ2-1; TRBD2 matches 13 bases. There are 16 residues in the CDR3. The V gene's germline CDR1 is SEHNR and CDR2 FQNEAQ (reference sequence). V was pared by 5 bases and J by 9 bases, with 10 bases of the junction left unmatched. CDR3 nucleotides: TGTGCCAGCAGCCCCTGGACTAGCGGGAGTTGGGGTGAGCAGTTCTTC. Translating it yields CASSPWTSGSWGEQFF.

The chain has TRBV29-1 and TRBJ2-7; D not resolved. In germline, CDR1 is SQVTM, CDR2 ANQGSEA. Between the trimmed V and J ends, which lost 7 bases and 5 bases, there was a span of 18 bases. The CDR3 totals 13 residues. The CDR3 nucleotides read TGCAGCGCCACTGTGACAAGTAACGACGAGCAGTACTTC. It translates to CSATVTSNDEQYF.

The gene calls are TRBV5-4 and TRBJ1-2; a possible D gene is TRBD1 (5 bases). This CDR3 is built from 14 residues. The germline CDR1 and CDR2 sequences are SGHNT and YYREEE (reference sequence). Trimming pared 0 bases from V and 5 bases from J, leaving 11 bases between. The CDR3 here is CASSLVGREYGYTF. The CDR3 bases are TGTGCCAGCAGCTTGGTGGGCAGGGAATATGGCTACACCTTC. The complete variable domain, with remaining parts taken from reference TRBV5-4 and TRBJ1-2, reads ETGVTQSPTHLIKTRGQQVTLRCSSQSGHNTVSWYQQALGQGPQFIFQYYREEENGRGNFPPRFSGLQFPNYSSELNVNALELDDSALYLCASSLVGREYGYTFGSGTRLTVV.

V and J are TRBV3-1 (or the pseudogene TRBV3-2) and TRBJ2-1; 8 nucleotides align to TRBD2. Germline V gene lookup returns CDR1 LGHDT and CDR2 YNNKEL (reference sequence). CDR3 length: 18 amino acids. After removal of 0 bases from V and 5 bases from J, the junction contained 12 bases not matched to a gene. CDR3 sequence reads: CASSQDVTSGRADNEQFF. CDR3 DNA sequence: TGTGCCAGCAGCCAAGATGTGACTTCCGGGAGGGCCGACAATGAGCAGTTCTTC.

The chain has TRBV28 and TRBJ1-2; TRBD1 agrees at 7 bases. There are 14 residues in the CDR3. V shed 1 base and J 7 bases; nucleotides not matched to a gene: 6. CDR1 and CDR2 from the germline V gene are MDHEN and SYDVKM. DNA for the CDR3: TGTGCCAGCAGTTTATTGACAGGGCCAGGTGGCTACACCTTC. Protein: CASSLLTGPGGYTF.

For the CDR3, the DNA is TGTGCCAGCAGTGAATTCAGCGGGACGGCTTCTACGCAGTATTTT. This gives the protein CASSEFSGTASTQYF. The chain joins TRBV25-1 to TRBJ2-3; 7 bases are a match to TRBD2. V trimming: 1 base; J trimming: 8 bases; junction bases outside the gene matches: 9. Germline lookup yields CDR1 MGHDK and CDR2 SYGVNS. The CDR3 spans 15 residues.

This clone counts as medium-sized. J is TRBJ1-2 and V is TRBV2; D possibly corresponds to TRBD1 (5 bases). Germline CDR1 reads SNHLY; CDR2 reads FYNNEI. The CDR3 spans 16 residues. Trimming removed 8 bases from V and 5 bases from J, with 24 bases in between. The CDR3 spells CASPRGGETPSYGYTF. CDR3 sequence (DNA): TGTGCCAGCCCGAGGGGCGGGGAGACCCCTTCATATGGCTACACCTTC.

The rearrangement links TRBV14 to TRBJ2-1; 13 nucleotides agree with TRBD2. Trimming took 1 base from V and 3 from J; bases not matched to a gene: 9. CDR1 SGHDN and CDR2 FVKESK come from the germline V gene. This CDR3 region has 19 residues. The CDR3 here is CASSQGTSGSASFYNEQFF. In nucleotides, the CDR3 is TGTGCCAGCAGCCAAGGGACTAGCGGGAGTGCGAGTTTCTACAATGAGCAGTTCTTC.

About this clone itself: This sample includes further DNA sequences coding for the same CDR3. The chain uses TRBV5-1 and TRBJ2-1; 12 nucleotides line up with TRBD2. Germline CDR1 SGHRS, CDR2 YFSETQ. The CDR3 spans 16 residues. Trimming removed 2 bases from V and 7 bases from J; junction bases left unmatched: 7. CDR3 protein: CASSLVGLAGQNEQFF. DNA for the CDR3: TGCGCCAGCAGCTTAGTCGGACTAGCGGGGCAGAATGAGCAGTTCTTC.

The chain recombines TRBV7-2 with TRBJ2-3; 9 bases fit TRBD1. The CDR3 contains 13 residues. The germline V gene encodes CDR1 SGHTA and CDR2 FQGNSA. Trimming at V came to 9 bases and at J to 2 bases, leaving 3 bases not matched to a gene. The chain's CDR3 is CARGTGNTDTQYF. The CDR3 DNA reads TGTGCCAGGGGGACAGGGAACACAGATACGCAGTATTTT.